One sample yielded the 10 T cell receptor beta chains listed below, sequenced in a study of response to subunit inactivated influenza vaccine (dated by TCRdb to 2016 to 2019). The library was built by means of RT-PCR. TCRdb shows the sequencer as Illumina HiSeq 2500. TCRdb reprocessed the public reads (quality trimming at Q25 with fastp, clone calling with MiXCR) and kept in-frame beta chains. Rows with one shared CDR3 protein collapse into an entry with the most common genes and DNA. The sample contains about 520,000 distinct CDR3 sequences, 25% of them found a single time. The top ten constitute 1.5% to 2% of the sample. Sequencing was performed on CD4+ T cells sorted from PBMCs, taken less than 6 days after vaccination. The receptors come from a man between 50 and 59 years old who received an inactivated influenza vaccine. Donor details come from another sample of the same person, matched by shared clones.

This clonotype was seen more than once but under ten times. The CDR3 region is CSASMAGGFTDTQYF. The CDR3 coding sequence is TGCAGTGCTAGTATGGCGGGGGGGTTCACAGATACGCAGTATTTT. The V call is TRBV20-1, the J call TRBJ2-3; 9 bases are shared with TRBD2. The length of the CDR3 is 15 residues. The V segment lost 3 bases and the J segment 2 bases; nucleotides outside the gene matches: 6. Germline CDR1 and CDR2: DFQATT and SNEGSKA (reference sequence).

The rearrangement joins TRBV5-1 to TRBJ1-1; 10 nucleotides agree with TRBD1. V was clipped by 3 bases and J by 7 bases; unmatched bases: 6. This CDR3 is built from 14 residues. The germline CDR1 and CDR2 sequences are SGHRS and YFSETQ. This CDR3 reads CASSSGQGGIEAFF. CDR3 coding DNA: TGCGCCAGCAGCTCAGGACAGGGGGGGATTGAAGCTTTCTTT. The full variable domain, with the rest looked up from reference TRBV5-1 and TRBJ1-1, is KAGVTQTPRYLIKTRGQQVTLSCSPISGHRSVSWYQQTPGQGLQFLFEYFSETQRNKGNFPGRFSGRQFSNSRSEMNVSTLELGDSALYLCASSSGQGGIEAFFGQGTRLTVV.

V usage is TRBV28 and J usage is TRBJ1-1; D is unclear. Trimming removed 6 bases at V and 3 bases at J, with 17 bases between. The CDR3 contains 15 residues. CDR1 MDHEN and CDR2 SYDVKM come from the germline V gene. The CDR3 here is CASSSRHEVDTEAFF. The CDR3 coding sequence is TGTGCCAGCAGCTCGCGACACGAAGTTGACACTGAAGCTTTCTTT.

This chain connects TRBV7-9 to TRBJ2-2, with no clear D. The CDR3 has 16 residues. V gave up 1 base and J gave up 1 base, with 10 bases separating them. The V gene's germline CDR1 is SEHNR and CDR2 FQNEAQ (reference sequence). The CDR3 bases are TGTGCCAGCAGCTTAGGAGTCGCAGTGAACACCGGGGAGCTGTTTTTT. Translated: CASSLGVAVNTGELFF.

The chain carries TRBV27 and TRBJ2-4, with TRBD2 identical over 8 bases. V trimming: 5 bases; J trimming: 5 bases; junction bases outside the gene matches: 8. Germline V gene data show CDR1 as MNHEY and CDR2 as SMNVEV (reference sequence). The CDR3 runs to 15 residues. CDR3 nucleotides: TGTGCCAGCAGTACTCTAGCGGGTCCCCAAAACATTCAGTACTTC. This codes for CASSTLAGPQNIQYF.

This chain uses TRBV12-3 or TRBV12-4 with TRBJ2-7; D tentatively fits TRBD1 or TRBD2 (6 bases each). This CDR3 has 18 amino acids. Trimming left V 5 bases short and J 5 bases short, with 28 bases between. Here the CDR3 DNA reads TGTGCCAGCAGTCCCCCCCCTACAGGGCCGGGGAGGCGGAACGAGCAGTACTTC. Translation gives CASSPPPTGPGRRNEQYF.

The CDR3 here is CSASEGFQGNDSPLHF. The CDR3 DNA follows: TGCAGTGCTAGTGAGGGGTTCCAGGGTAATGATTCACCCCTCCACTTT. This chain links TRBV20-1 with TRBJ1-6; TRBD1 is a possible D gene (5 bases). Trimming took 3 bases from V and 8 from J, leaving 20 bases between them. CDR1 DFQATT and CDR2 SNEGSKA come from the germline V gene (reference sequence). The CDR3 totals 16 residues.

This clonotype has only a few counts. The chain combines TRBV2 with TRBJ2-1; D gene uncertain. Trimming took off 4 bases at V and 8 bases at J, with 12 bases between the two ends. The CDR3 spans 13 residues. Germline V gene sequence: CDR1 SNHLY, CDR2 FYNNEI. The CDR3 is CASSVGRGDEQFF. The CDR3 DNA sequence: TGTGCCAGCAGTGTAGGTAGAGGAGATGAGCAGTTCTTC.

The V and J genes are TRBV5-1 and TRBJ2-5; D is undetermined. CDR3 length: 11 amino acids. V lost 0 bases and J 7 bases, leaving 4 bases between the germline ends. CDR1 SGHRS and CDR2 YFSETQ come from the germline V gene. CDR3 in DNA: TGCGCCAGCAGCTTGGACGTGACCCAGTACTTC. Translating it yields CASSLDVTQYF. The full variable domain, with the rest looked up from reference TRBV5-1 and TRBJ2-5, is KAGVTQTPRYLIKTRGQQVTLSCSPISGHRSVSWYQQTPGQGLQFLFEYFSETQRNKGNFPGRFSGRQFSNSRSEMNVSTLELGDSALYLCASSLDVTQYFGPGTRLLVL.

This clonotype was detected a few times. The chain has TRBV4-2 and TRBJ2-2; a weak D match, TRBD1 (6 bases). Germline V gene lookup returns CDR1 LGHNA and CDR2 YNFKEQ. This CDR3 region has 18 residues. V was cut by 3 bases and J by 2 bases, with 19 bases left in between. The CDR3 DNA reads as TGTGCCAGCAGCCACAAGCTCCGGACAGATATTAACACCGGGGAGCTGTTTTTT. Its translation: CASSHKLRTDINTGELFF.